The next 16 T cell receptor beta chains were all read from a single sample in a study of cytomegalovirus exposure and HLA in healthy donors (TCRdb year 2017). Library construction relied on the immunoSEQ multiplex PCR assay. For the multiplex PCR, a mixture combining 60 forward primers for TCR Vbeta segments and 13 reverse primers for TCR Jbeta segments was used. In its TCRdb copy, this immuneACCESS table keeps in-frame sequences only and misses some clones. Where compared with another copy, unresolved V genes explain less than half of these, and the others have no known cause. This sample has around 150,000 clones in its table, and about 74% of those were observed once. The top ten hold over 3% of the sample. Specimen: PBMCs. These receptors were collected from a man aged 35-49 years in good health and CMV-seronegative.

The chain joins TRBV5-4 to TRBJ2-2; 11 bases map to TRBD2. The CDR3 is 15 amino acids. J lost 6 bases, V lost 0 bases, and 1 base had no gene match. The V gene's germline CDR1 is SGHNT and CDR2 YYREEE (reference sequence). CDR3 sequence reads: CASSLGLAGPGELFF. Written as DNA, the CDR3 is TGTGCCAGCAGCTTGGGACTAGCGGGACCCGGGGAGCTGTTTTTT.

This sequence joins TRBV21-1 and TRBJ1-5; the table gives TRBD1 as D, unverified against the DNA. TRBV21-1 is designated a pseudogene. The CDR3 covers 15 residues. For the CDR3, the DNA is TGTGCCAGCAGCACCAGGGCTGGCGGTAATCAGCCCCAGCATTTT. This encodes CASSTRAGGNQPQHF.

On this clone itself: Other DNA sequences in the sample encode the same CDR3. V and J are TRBV9 and TRBJ2-1; D is uncertain. CDR1 is SGDLS, CDR2 YYNGEE, per germline. The ends were cut back, 3 bases at V and 7 bases at J, with 5 bases in the middle. CDR3 length equals 11 residues. The CDR3 sequence is CASSASNEQFF. The CDR3 DNA reads as TGTGCCAGCAGCGCCTCTAATGAGCAGTTCTTC.

The chain couples TRBV5-8 to TRBJ1-1, with 8 positions matching TRBD1. CDR3 length equals 15 residues. Germline V gene data show CDR1 as SGHTS and CDR2 as YDEGEE. After removal of 2 bases from V and 5 bases from J, the junction contained 8 bases not matched to a gene. CDR3 coding DNA: TGTGCCAGCAGCTTTGCCGGGACAGGCTTTACTGAAGCTTTCTTT. Translating it yields CASSFAGTGFTEAFF.

The chain employs TRBV11-2 and TRBJ2-7, with 7 positions matching TRBD2. This CDR3 spans 15 amino acids. After removal of 0 bases from V and 5 bases from J, the junction contained 7 bases not matched to a gene. The germline CDR1 and CDR2 sequences are SGHAT and FQNNGV. The CDR3 reads CASSLEGGGKHEQYF. In nucleotides, the CDR3 is TGTGCCAGCAGCTTAGAGGGGGGAGGGAAGCACGAGCAGTACTTC.

The chain links TRBV28 to TRBJ2-2; no definite D call. V dropped 6 bases and J dropped 3 bases, with 8 bases sitting between them. Looked up from germline, CDR1 is MDHEN and CDR2 is SYDVKM. The CDR3 runs to 13 residues. For the CDR3, the DNA is TGTGCCAGCAGGTTACCAGACACCGGGGAGCTGTTTTTT. It codes for CASRLPDTGELFF.

The rearrangement uses TRBV7-9 and TRBJ1-1; 11 nucleotides match TRBD1. The CDR3 has 15 amino acids. The germline V gene encodes CDR1 SEHNR and CDR2 FQNEAQ (reference sequence). V was clipped by 5 bases and J by 3 bases; unmatched bases: 5. The CDR3 sequence is CASSTGQGADTEAFF. The DNA for the CDR3 is TGTGCCAGCAGCACAGGACAGGGGGCGGACACTGAAGCTTTCTTT.

V gene TRBV7-2 combines with J gene TRBJ1-5; D possibly corresponds to TRBD1 (5 bases). This CDR3 has 13 amino acids. V was clipped by 5 bases and J by 7 bases, with 12 bases between them. CDR1 SGHTA and CDR2 FQGNSA come from the germline V gene. The CDR3 reads CASSGGEWQPQHF. The CDR3 region has the DNA TGTGCCAGCAGCGGGGGGGAATGGCAGCCCCAGCATTTT.

The chain couples TRBV11-3 to TRBJ2-3, with D possibly being TRBD1 (5 bases). This CDR3 has 16 amino acids. In germline, CDR1 is SGHNT, CDR2 YENEEA. With 1 base removed from V and 4 bases from J, the gap between germline ends came to 15 bases. CDR3 DNA: TGTGCCAGCAGCTTAGGGTCCAGGACAAAGGCAGATACGCAGTATTTT. It is translated as CASSLGSRTKADTQYF.

The J gene is TRBJ1-6, the V gene TRBV11-3, with TRBD1 matching over 9 bases. Germline CDR1 SGHNT, CDR2 YENEEA. Losses at the gene ends were 2 bases for V and 11 bases for J; bases not matched to a gene: 10. The CDR3 runs to 16 residues. CDR3: CASSLSPGQGLTPLHF. The CDR3 nucleotides read TGTGCCAGCAGCTTAAGTCCCGGACAGGGGTTGACACCCCTCCACTTT.

The V gene is TRBV27, the J gene TRBJ2-2; D gene ambiguous. This CDR3 is built from 14 residues. CDR1 is MNHEY and CDR2 is SMNVEV in the germline V gene (reference sequence). V was trimmed by 3 bases and J by 1 base, leaving 6 bases between them. In DNA form, the CDR3 reads TGTGCCAGCAGTTTCACTTGGAACACCGGGGAGCTGTTTTTT. Its protein product is CASSFTWNTGELFF.

This chain connects TRBV13 to TRBJ2-3; 12 nucleotides align to TRBD1. Germline V gene data show CDR1 as PRHDT and CDR2 as FYEKMQ (reference sequence). The CDR3 is made up of 14 amino acids. V shed 5 bases, J shed 10 bases, and the junction held 7 bases outside the gene matches. CDR3 loop: CASSLRDRGPAQYF. The CDR3 nucleotides are TGTGCCAGCAGCCTACGGGACAGGGGGCCTGCGCAGTATTTT.

This clone has just one count. The rearrangement joins TRBV7-6 to TRBJ2-1; TRBD1 matches 9 bases. The trim removed 4 bases at V and 4 bases at J, leaving 8 bases unmatched. The germline gives CDR1 SGHVS, CDR2 FNYEAQ. The CDR3 runs 16 residues. The CDR3: CASSSPTGGLYNEQFF. The CDR3 nucleotides read TGTGCCAGCAGCTCACCCACAGGGGGCCTGTACAATGAGCAGTTCTTC.

The gene calls are TRBV7-8 and TRBJ1-2; unclear D gene. V gave up 5 bases and J gave up 7 bases, with 20 bases separating them. The V gene's germline CDR1 is SGHVS and CDR2 FQNEAQ. This CDR3 contains 15 residues. This CDR3 is CASSTETLPPGGYTF. The CDR3 nucleotides read TGTGCCAGCAGCACCGAGACACTGCCCCCCGGTGGCTACACCTTC.

The chain combines TRBV9 with TRBJ1-5; D may be TRBD1 (6 bases). V was pared by 0 bases and J by 0 bases, with 13 bases between. This CDR3 spans 17 amino acids. Germline loops: CDR1 SGDLS, CDR2 YYNGEE. DNA of the CDR3: TGTGCCAGCAGCGTAGGGGCAGGGGATGATAGCAATCAGCCCCAGCATTTT. Translation: CASSVGAGDDSNQPQHF.

The chain employs TRBV7-9 and TRBJ2-3, with a possible D match to TRBD2 (6 bases). Germline CDR1 reads SEHNR; CDR2 reads FQNEAQ (reference sequence). This CDR3 region has 16 residues. Trimming took 1 base from V and 2 from J, leaving 13 bases between them. CDR3 nucleotides: TGTGCCAGCAGCTTAGGTGGGACTTACTCCACAGATACGCAGTATTTT. Translating gives CASSLGGTYSTDTQYF.